The clone carrying this T cell receptor (beta chain) showed up just once. The protocol was immunoSEQ multiplex PCR, while the TCRdb copy is restricted to in-frame clones and leaves out a portion. The sample holds 55,000 to 65,000 clones; less than 95% are singletons and the top ten take roughly 13%. The data are from a study of OX40 agonist ivuxolimab in advanced cancers. Germline values: CDR1 MNHNS, CDR2 SASEGT. The CDR3 runs to 13 residues. Losses at the gene ends were 6 bases for V and 3 bases for J; bases not matched to a gene: 3. This TCR came from an adult with an advanced solid tumor such as melanoma, head and neck, liver or kidney cancer. The starting material was CD4+ or CD8+ T cells sorted from blood, obtained in a trial of the OX40 agonist ivuxolimab. This chain connects TRBV6-1 to TRBJ2-5, with 8 bases aligning to TRBD2. The CDR3 nucleotides read TGTGCCAGCAGGAGAGCGGGAGAAGAGACCCAGTACTTC. Translated: CASRRAGEETQYF.